The present TCR beta chain was sequenced within a study of preoperative IRX-2 immunotherapy in early breast cancer. The germline V gene has CDR1 MNHNS and CDR2 SASEGT. CDR3 length equals 15 residues. The V and J ends lost 2 bases and 5 bases respectively, with 13 bases between them. Measured with immunoSEQ multiplex PCR; TCRdb has only the in-frame clones, and not every one. The data contain around 62,000 clones, approximately 95% of them singletons. As to treatment: preoperative locoregional IRX-2 cytokine immunotherapy. Patients received preoperative, locoregional IRX-2 cytokine immunotherapy in a phase Ib study.

The receptor's source is a human donor with breast cancer. The chain links TRBV6-1 to TRBJ1-3; tentatively, D is TRBD1 (6 bases). Specimen collection occurred from a patient treated with IRX-2 immunotherapy. CDR3 loop: CASSEWGQGRNTIYF. As DNA, the CDR3 is TGTGCCAGCAGTGAATGGGGCCAGGGGAGAAACACCATATATTTT.